One sample yielded the 32 T cell receptor beta chains listed below, sequenced in a study of T-cell memory formation after mild COVID-19. MiXCR, applied by TCRdb to the 5' RACE reads, yields one record per CDR3 protein. This sample has around 300,000 distinct CDR3 sequences, with 13% found just once. Sequencing was done on a sample of PBMCs or a T cell subset sorted from them (not recorded which). All receptors derive from a man aged 18-30 years who had mild COVID-19 (a few samples of this study predate the infection). Cell type and time point are not known.

This clonotype showed up just a few times. The chain joins TRBV12-3 or TRBV12-4 to TRBJ2-5, with a weak D call TRBD2 (5 bases). The CDR3 contains 12 residues. Trimming took 3 bases from V and 3 from J, leaving 5 bases between them. CDR3 in DNA: TGTGCCAGCAGTTTCGGGGAAGAGACCCAGTACTTC. Translated, it gives CASSFGEETQYF.

The chain links TRBV6-1 to TRBJ2-1; possibly TRBD2 for D (6 bases). Trimming stripped 3 bases from V and 0 bases from J, with 12 bases between. The CDR3 is 16 residues long. CDR1 MNHNS and CDR2 SASEGT come from the germline V gene. The CDR3 reads CASSERGASSYNEQFF. The CDR3 DNA reads TGTGCCAGCAGTGAGCGGGGAGCTAGCTCCTACAATGAGCAGTTCTTC.

In this sample, this clonotype turned up a few times. The V gene is TRBV5-4, the J gene TRBJ2-4; D is unresolved. CDR1 is SGHNT and CDR2 is YYREEE in the germline V gene (reference sequence). The CDR3 is made up of 16 amino acids. Trimming removed 4 bases from V and 3 bases from J, with 17 bases in between. The CDR3 DNA reads TGTGCCAGCAGCCCGGAAGGACGTAGTGGCAAAAACATTCAGTACTTC. It is translated as CASSPEGRSGKNIQYF. Together with reference TRBV5-4 and TRBJ2-4, the CDR3 gives the full variable domain: ETGVTQSPTHLIKTRGQQVTLRCSSQSGHNTVSWYQQALGQGPQFIFQYYREEENGRGNFPPRFSGLQFPNYSSELNVNALELDDSALYLCASSPEGRSGKNIQYFGAGTRLSVL.

The rearrangement uses TRBV27 and TRBJ2-1; D is perhaps TRBD1 or TRBD2 (7 bases each). V lost 8 bases, J lost 5 bases, and 16 bases lay in between. Germline assignment: CDR1 MNHEY and CDR2 SMNVEV (reference sequence). The length of the CDR3 is 14 residues. The CDR3, as DNA: TGTGCCAGCGGCAGGGGGGGGGCAAACAATGAGCAGTTCTTC. Amino acids: CASGRGGANNEQFF.

This clonotype was observed a handful of times. The chain combines TRBV3-1 with TRBJ2-3; D is uncertain. The length of the CDR3 is 16 residues. Germline V gene sequence: CDR1 LGHDT, CDR2 YNNKEL (reference sequence). V lost 0 bases and J lost 2, with 12 bases in between. The chain's CDR3 is CASSQDRVGNTDTQYF. DNA of the CDR3: TGTGCCAGCAGCCAAGATCGGGTGGGGAACACAGATACGCAGTATTTT.

This chain links TRBV29-1 with TRBJ2-7; no clear D. Germline V CDR1 and CDR2: SQVTM, ANQGSEA. V was cut by 4 bases and J by 6 bases, with 10 bases left in between. CDR3 length: 11 residues. Here the CDR3 DNA reads TGCAGCGTTGCCCTCCTTTTCGAGCAGTACTTC. Protein product: CSVALLFEQYF.

The V and J genes are TRBV12-3 or TRBV12-4 and TRBJ2-5, with TRBD1 identical over 10 bases. The CDR3 is 18 residues long. Trimming at V came to 1 base and at J to 2 bases, leaving 10 bases not matched to a gene. CDR3 loop: CASSLGDRGLVGQETQYF. The CDR3 nucleotides read TGTGCCAGCAGTTTAGGAGACAGGGGGCTTGTAGGGCAAGAGACCCAGTACTTC.

J is TRBJ2-7 and V is TRBV4-3; 11 bases are a match to TRBD1. From germline, CDR1 is LGHNA and CDR2 YSLEER. The CDR3 is made up of 15 amino acids. J lost 3 bases, V lost 4 bases, and 5 bases had no gene match. The DNA of the CDR3 is TGCGCCAGCAGCCTCCGGACAGGGGGCTACTACGAGCAGTACTTC. It translates to CASSLRTGGYYEQYF.

This clonotype was seen more than once but under ten times. A junction boundary mismatches the germline segment, possibly from a read error. This chain joins TRBV7-8 and TRBJ2-3; D possibly corresponds to TRBD1 (6 bases). This CDR3 is built from 15 residues. The germline V gene has CDR1 SGHVS and CDR2 FQNEAQ. As DNA, the CDR3 is TGTGCCAGCCGCTTAGGGGGTGGGCCCACAGATACGCAGTATTTT. Translating it yields CASRLGGGPTDTQYF. Full variable domain (missing parts from reference TRBV7-8 and TRBJ2-3): GAGVSQSPRYKVAKRGQDVALRCDPISGHVSLFWYQQALGQGPEFLTYFQNEAQLDKSGLPSDRFFAERPEGSVSTLKIQRTQQEDSAVYLCASRLGGGPTDTQYFGPGTRLTVL.

V and J are TRBV30 and TRBJ1-4; no reliable D call. Germline V CDR1 and CDR2: GTSNPN, SVGIG (reference sequence). This CDR3 is built from 14 residues. V was cut by 0 bases and J by 7 bases, with 12 bases left in between. This chain's CDR3 is CAWSVAGTGEKLFF. In nucleotides, the CDR3 is TGTGCCTGGAGTGTAGCCGGCACGGGTGAAAAACTGTTTTTT.

V and J are TRBV4-1 and TRBJ1-4; no firm D call. The germline V gene encodes CDR1 MGHRA and CDR2 YSYEKL. Trimming removed 2 bases at V and 10 bases at J, with 20 bases between. The CDR3 is 16 amino acids. CDR3 sequence: CASSQPPGTQLSKLFF. The DNA for the CDR3 is TGCGCCAGCAGCCAACCGCCCGGCACCCAACTTTCAAAACTGTTTTTT.

The chain couples TRBV21-1 to TRBJ2-7; the D call in the table, TRBD1, was not verified against the DNA. TRBV21-1 is tagged as a pseudogene. The CDR3 contains 19 residues. This CDR3 reads CASSKEGRRLKTGTYEQYV. The CDR3 DNA is TGTGCCAGCAGCAAAGAGGGACGAAGACTGAAGACAGGAACCTACGAGCAGTACGTC.

This clonotype was counted between two and nine times. The CDR3 here is CAVWGQTGELFF. The CDR3 bases are TGTGCCGTCTGGGGGCAAACCGGGGAGCTGTTTTTT. The rearrangement uses TRBV7-6 and TRBJ2-2, with a possible D match to TRBD1 (6 bases). The V end lost 11 bases, the J end lost 5 bases, and 12 bases lay between the germline ends. CDR1 and CDR2 (germline): SGHVS, FNYEAQ. The CDR3 contains 12 residues.

The chain combines TRBV10-2 with TRBJ2-3; the D is unclear. V lost 4 bases and J 11 bases, leaving 10 bases between the germline ends. The germline V gene encodes CDR1 WSHSY and CDR2 SAAADI. This CDR3 comprises 11 residues. CDR3 DNA: TGCGCCAGCAGTGGGGGTTCGTGGCAGTATTTT. Translated: CASSGGSWQYF.

This clonotype was seen only a few times. V usage is TRBV7-2 and J usage is TRBJ2-7, with unresolved D. Germline CDR1 and CDR2: SGHTA and FQGNSA. The length of the CDR3 is 11 residues. CDR3 sequence: CASSPTGPPGV. In DNA form, the CDR3 reads TGTGCCAGCAGTCCAACCGGGCCCCCGGGCGTC.

In its sample, this clonotype was seen once. The CDR3 reads CASSLDRGPNYGYTF. CDR3 bases: TGTGCCAGCAGCTTGGACAGGGGGCCGAACTATGGCTACACCTTC. The chain carries TRBV5-5 and TRBJ1-2, with 9 bases aligning to TRBD1. Germline CDR1 reads SGHKS; CDR2 reads YYEKEE (reference sequence). V shed 0 bases, J shed 2 bases, and the junction held 2 bases outside the gene matches. The CDR3 spans 15 residues. Complete variable domain (other parts from reference TRBV5-5 and TRBJ1-2): DAGVTQSPTHLIKTRGQQVTLRCSPISGHKSVSWYQQVLGQGPQFIFQYYEKEERGRGNFPDRFSARQFPNYSSELNVNALLLGDSALYLCASSLDRGPNYGYTFGSGTRLTVV.

This chain links TRBV7-9 with TRBJ1-1; maybe TRBD1 (5 bases). The CDR3 loop spans 12 amino acids. Germline CDR1 and CDR2: SEHNR and FQNEAQ (reference sequence). V was clipped by 5 bases and J by 8 bases, with 12 bases between them. The CDR3 loop is CASSRYDSEAFF. The DNA of the CDR3 is TGTGCCAGCAGCCGATATGACAGCGAAGCTTTCTTT. Complete variable domain (other parts from reference TRBV7-9 and TRBJ1-1): DTGVSQNPRHKITKRGQNVTFRCDPISEHNRLYWYRQTLGQGPEFLTYFQNEAQLEKSRLLSDRFSAERPKGSFSTLEIQRTEQGDSAMYLCASSRYDSEAFFGQGTRLTVV.

This clonotype was picked up a small number of times. V is TRBV11-3 and J is TRBJ2-3, with 16 bases matching TRBD2. The CDR3 runs to 18 residues. CDR1 and CDR2 from the germline V gene are SGHNT and YENEEA. Trimming at V came to 5 bases and at J to 1 base, leaving 6 bases not matched to a gene. The CDR3 loop is CASSLGTSGGARTDTQYF. The CDR3, as DNA: TGTGCCAGCAGCCTCGGGACTAGCGGGGGGGCACGCACAGATACGCAGTATTTT.

J is TRBJ1-6 and V is TRBV25-1; the D gene is possibly TRBD1 (6 bases). Germline V gene sequence: CDR1 MGHDK, CDR2 SYGVNS. The CDR3 is made up of 14 amino acids. V lost 5 bases and J lost 7, with 12 bases in between. The CDR3 sequence: CASSPGTLNSPLHF. The CDR3 bases are TGTGCCAGCAGTCCCGGGACACTCAATTCACCCCTCCACTTT.

The V call is TRBV9, the J call TRBJ1-1; perhaps TRBD1 as D (6 bases). This CDR3 region has 14 residues. Germline V gene lookup returns CDR1 SGDLS and CDR2 YYNGEE. V lost 3 bases and J lost 2, with 11 bases in between. The chain's CDR3 is CASSETGSNTEAFF. CDR3 in DNA: TGTGCCAGCAGCGAAACAGGGTCCAACACTGAAGCTTTCTTT. The full variable domain, completed using reference TRBV9 and TRBJ1-1, is DSGVTQTPKHLITATGQRVTLRCSPRSGDLSVYWYQQSLDQGLQFLIQYYNGEERAKGNILERFSAQQFPDLHSELNLSSLELGDSALYFCASSETGSNTEAFFGQGTRLTVV.

This clonotype was counted between two and nine times. V and J are TRBV7-7 and TRBJ2-1; D might be TRBD1 or TRBD2, each matching 5 bases. The CDR3 is 12 residues long. Germline-derived CDR1 and CDR2 are SSHAT and FNYEAQ (reference sequence). The V and J ends lost 5 bases and 10 bases respectively, with 12 bases between them. In nucleotides, the CDR3 is TGTGCCAGCAGCACCGGGGCAGGGGAGCAGTTCTTC. Translation: CASSTGAGEQFF.

This clonotype was picked up a small number of times. J is TRBJ2-1 and V is TRBV7-9; D is uncertain. Trimming pared 7 bases from V and 5 bases from J, leaving 15 bases between. This CDR3 is 14 amino acids long. Per germline, CDR1 SEHNR and CDR2 FQNEAQ (reference sequence). CDR3 nucleotide sequence: TGTGCCAGCATTCGAAGTGGCGGAAACAATGAGCAGTTCTTC. Amino acid sequence: CASIRSGGNNEQFF.

The CDR3 sequence: CASSYGSSLPGELFF. The CDR3 DNA reads TGTGCCAGCAGTTATGGGTCTAGCTTACCCGGGGAGCTGTTTTTT. The chain recombines TRBV12-3 or TRBV12-4 with TRBJ2-2; maybe TRBD2 (5 bases). Trimming cost V 4 bases and J 6 bases, with 15 bases left between them. The CDR3 length is 15 residues.

The J gene is TRBJ2-1, the V gene TRBV11-2; 8 positions agree with TRBD1. The J segment lost 5 bases and the V segment lost 6 bases, leaving 12 bases of the junction unmatched. There are 16 residues in the CDR3. Germline V gene lookup returns CDR1 SGHAT and CDR2 FQNNGV. CDR3 bases: TGTGCCAGCAGTTCAACAGGGGGGCAATCCCACAATGAGCAGTTCTTC. Translation gives CASSSTGGQSHNEQFF. Full variable domain (missing parts from reference TRBV11-2 and TRBJ2-1): EAGVAQSPRYKIIEKRQSVAFWCNPISGHATLYWYQQILGQGPKLLIQFQNNGVVDDSQLPKDRFSAERLKGVDSTLKIQPAKLEDSAVYLCASSSTGGQSHNEQFFGPGTRLTVL.

This clonotype has only a few counts. The chain carries TRBV6-5 and TRBJ1-5; TRBD1 aligns across 7 bases. Germline CDR1 and CDR2: MNHEY and SVGAGI. The length of the CDR3 is 13 residues. With 6 bases clipped from V and 4 bases from J, the junction kept 3 bases outside the gene matches. CDR3 DNA sequence: TGTGCCAGCAGACAGACAGGGAATCAGCCCCAGCATTTT. Its protein product is CASRQTGNQPQHF.

The chain couples TRBV7-9 to TRBJ1-2; D uncertain. The germline CDR1 and CDR2 sequences are SEHNR and FQNEAQ (reference sequence). The CDR3 is made up of 12 amino acids. V was pared by 9 bases and J by 3 bases, with 11 bases between. The CDR3 loop is CASGPQYYGYTF. CDR3 nucleotide sequence: TGTGCCAGTGGGCCGCAGTACTATGGCTACACCTTC.

This clonotype was observed a handful of times. The V and J genes are TRBV28 and TRBJ1-1; possibly TRBD1 for D (5 bases). The germline V gene encodes CDR1 MDHEN and CDR2 SYDVKM. V was clipped by 3 bases and J by 4 bases, with 21 bases between them. The CDR3 contains 17 residues. This CDR3 reads CASSFRRAKGRGTEAFF. Written as DNA, the CDR3 is TGTGCCAGCAGTTTCCGCCGAGCAAAGGGACGAGGCACTGAAGCTTTCTTT.

V and J are TRBV4-1 and TRBJ2-1; D gene uncertain. The V end lost 1 base, the J end lost 4 bases, and 8 bases lay between the germline ends. CDR3 length: 14 amino acids. The germline CDR1 and CDR2 sequences are MGHRA and YSYEKL. The CDR3 loop reads CASSQGGGYNEQFF. CDR3 coding DNA: TGCGCCAGCAGCCAAGGGGGTGGATACAATGAGCAGTTCTTC.

Ten or more counts support this clonotype. This chain's CDR3 is CASGRNEQFF. Here the CDR3 DNA reads TGTGCCTCGGGCAGGAATGAGCAGTTCTTC. The chain has TRBV5-5 and TRBJ2-1; unclear D gene. Germline CDR1 reads SGHKS; CDR2 reads YYEKEE (reference sequence). Trimming pared 10 bases from V and 7 bases from J, leaving 9 bases between. CDR3 length: 10 amino acids.

The CDR3 nucleotides are TGTGCCAGCAGCCCACGACAATCGAATTCACCCCTCCACTTT. This gives the protein CASSPRQSNSPLHF. The chain employs TRBV7-3 and TRBJ1-6, with D unresolved. CDR1 and CDR2 (germline): SGHTA, FQGTGA. The CDR3 loop spans 14 amino acids. The germline V and J ends were trimmed by 5 bases and 7 bases, with 12 bases remaining between them. The full variable domain, in which reference TRBV7-3 and TRBJ1-6 provide the parts outside the CDR3, is GAGVSQTPSNKVTEKGKYVELRCDPISGHTALYWYRQSLGQGPEFLIYFQGTGAADDSGLPNDRFFAVRPEGSVSTLKIQRTERGDSAVYLCASSPRQSNSPLHFGNGTRLTVT.

The rearrangement links TRBV6-5 to TRBJ1-6, with 8 bases lining up with TRBD1. V lost 4 bases and J lost 9; bases outside the gene matches: 11. Per the germline V gene, CDR1 is MNHEY and CDR2 is SVGAGI. This CDR3 has 16 amino acids. Here the CDR3 DNA reads TGTGCCAGCAGTTTCTCTCGACAGGGGAGGATTTCACCCCTCCACTTT. This encodes CASSFSRQGRISPLHF.

V and J are TRBV5-5 and TRBJ1-3; tentative D call: TRBD1 (5 bases). The CDR3 is 14 amino acids. Germline values: CDR1 SGHKS, CDR2 YYEKEE (reference sequence). The V and J ends lost 1 base and 5 bases respectively, with 10 bases between them. CDR3 coding DNA: TGTGCCAGCAGCTTGTCAGGGACCCGAAACACCATATATTTT. This sequence encodes CASSLSGTRNTIYF.